This T cell receptor (beta chain) comes out of a study of CD8 T cells in Susac syndrome. This CDR3 region has 16 residues. V lost 2 bases and J lost 2; bases outside the gene matches: 8. Looked up from germline, CDR1 is GTSNPN and CDR2 is SVGIG (reference sequence). cDNA came from about 0.5 to 1 ug RNA primed by random hexamers. An immunoSEQ multiplex PCR generated amplified TCR beta CDR3 products spanning 54 Vbeta and 13 Jbeta. TCRdb reanalysed the immunoSEQ multiplex PCR reads using MiXCR and keeps one entry per CDR3 protein. Here the sample spans hundreds of thousands of distinct CDR3 sequences, roughly 94% being singletons. Sequencing of TCR beta was carried out in blood CD8+ and CD4+ T cells. The TEMRA cells underwent FACS enrichment, while the CD8+ and CD4+ T cells underwent negative isolation.

The receptor was derived from a human donor with multiple sclerosis. This chain connects TRBV30 to TRBJ2-3, with TRBD2 matching 9 bases. Sample: CD4+ T cells from PBMCs. The CDR3 spells CAWSSRLAEPTDTQYF. In DNA, the CDR3 is TGTGCCTGGAGTTCCCGACTAGCGGAGCCCACAGATACGCAGTATTTT.